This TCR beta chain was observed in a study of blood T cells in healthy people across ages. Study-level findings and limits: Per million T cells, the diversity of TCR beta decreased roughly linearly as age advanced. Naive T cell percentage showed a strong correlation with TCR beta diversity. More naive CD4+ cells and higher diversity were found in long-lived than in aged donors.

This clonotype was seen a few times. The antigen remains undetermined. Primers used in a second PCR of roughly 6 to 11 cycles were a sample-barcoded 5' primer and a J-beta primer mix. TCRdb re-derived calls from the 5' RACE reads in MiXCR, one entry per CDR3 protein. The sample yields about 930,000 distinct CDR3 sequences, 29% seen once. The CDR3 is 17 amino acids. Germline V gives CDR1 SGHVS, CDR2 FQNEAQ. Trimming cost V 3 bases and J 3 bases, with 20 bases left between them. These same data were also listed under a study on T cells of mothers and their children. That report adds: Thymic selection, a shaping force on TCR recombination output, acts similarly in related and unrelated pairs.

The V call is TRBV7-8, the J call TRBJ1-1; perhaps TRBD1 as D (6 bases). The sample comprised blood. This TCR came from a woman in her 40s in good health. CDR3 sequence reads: CASSFYIRGGDYTEAFF. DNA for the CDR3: TGTGCCAGCAGCTTCTATATCCGGGGGGGCGATTACACTGAAGCTTTCTTT.